This T cell receptor (beta chain) was documented in a study of human T cells and chemical hapten exposure. Study conclusions and caveats: Positively correlated with patch test score were the counts of PT1 expanded TCRs.

TCRdb reanalysed the RACE reads using MiXCR and keeps one entry per CDR3 protein. This sample has some 97,000 distinct CDR3 sequences; around 25% occur once, and the top ten carry 9% to 12%. Time point meaning: patch test 3, about 24 weeks after DPC sensitization. Noted treatment: therapeutic diphenylcyclopropenone sensitization with weekly scalp DPC. Points on this clonotype: Its antigen is unknown.

Trimming took 3 bases from V and 2 from J, leaving 11 bases between them. The CDR3 length is 15 residues. The sample was whole blood, taken in connection with sensitization to the hapten diphenylcyclopropenone (DPC). This sequence was found in a man between 40 and 49 years old with alopecia areata. Some clones in this sample may be carry-over from other donors' samples. This chain connects TRBV12-3 or TRBV12-4 to TRBJ1-5, with D maybe TRBD1 (5 bases). The CDR3 reads CASSFSGGGNQPQHF. The CDR3 bases are TGTGCCAGCAGTTTTTCGGGGGGAGGCAATCAGCCCCAGCATTTT.